The 24 T cell receptor beta chains in this list originate from one sample, sequenced in a study of blood T cells in healthy people across ages. With a J-beta primer mix and a sample-barcoded 5' primer, a second PCR ran roughly 6 to 11 cycles. One entry per CDR3 protein results from TCRdb running MiXCR on the 5' RACE reads. The repertoire consists of over 1,300,000 distinct CDR3 sequences, with approximately 59% occurring once and the leading ten covering approximately 7%. The sample comprised blood. These receptors were taken from a man aged 18-30 years in good health.

V is TRBV20-1 and J is TRBJ2-7; D possibly corresponds to TRBD2 (6 bases). The V end was cut by 6 bases, the J end by 6 bases, with 18 bases between. Germline assignment: CDR1 DFQATT and CDR2 SNEGSKA (reference sequence). The CDR3 has 13 residues. CDR3 region: CSALPAGLAEQYF. The CDR3 DNA reads TGCAGTGCCCTTCCCGCGGGATTAGCCGAGCAGTACTTC.

The V and J genes are TRBV12-3 or TRBV12-4 and TRBJ2-2; 8 nucleotides agree with TRBD2. This CDR3 is built from 14 residues. Unmatched junction bases numbered 6, after V lost 6 bases and J lost 6 bases. CDR3 protein: CASSAGLESGELFF. The CDR3 bases are TGTGCCAGCAGCGCGGGACTAGAGTCCGGGGAGCTGTTTTTT.

V is TRBV20-1 and J is TRBJ2-7; D gene uncertain. This CDR3 comprises 12 residues. The V and J ends lost 6 bases and 10 bases respectively, with 19 bases between them. Germline-derived CDR1 and CDR2 are DFQATT and SNEGSKA (reference sequence). The CDR3 DNA is TGCAGTGCAACGGGCTTTCAAGAGATCCAGTACTTC. It yields the protein CSATGFQEIQYF.

The chain combines TRBV7-9 with TRBJ2-5, with 9 bases aligning to TRBD2. The end of the DNA aligns better with TRBJ2-7, so the J call may be wrong. This CDR3 has 14 residues. Germline V CDR1 and CDR2: SEHNR, FQNEAQ (reference sequence). In nucleotides, the CDR3 is TGTGCCAGCAGCTTCGGGCGGGGGGGCGACGAGCAGTACTTC. Its translation is CASSFGRGGDEQYF.

J is TRBJ2-3 and V is TRBV12-3 or TRBV12-4, with D perhaps matching TRBD2 (6 bases). V was clipped by 1 base and J by 4 bases, with 18 bases between them. CDR3 size: 17 residues. Here the CDR3 DNA reads TGTGCCAGCAGTTTAGACCAGGCGGGGATAGGTTCAGATACGCAGTATTTT. Translating it yields CASSLDQAGIGSDTQYF.

The V call is TRBV9, the J call TRBJ2-5, with 11 bases that match TRBD2. The J call is in doubt because the DNA end fits TRBJ2-7 better. This CDR3 contains 16 residues. Germline CDR1 and CDR2: SGDLS and YYNGEE. As DNA, the CDR3 is TGTGCCAGCAGCGCAGGGACTAGCGGACTCTTCCACGAGCAGTACTTC. Its translation is CASSAGTSGLFHEQYF.

The chain carries TRBV25-1 and TRBJ1-4; D gene uncertain. CDR1 and CDR2 (germline): MGHDK, SYGVNS. Trimming took off 8 bases at V and 6 bases at J, with 13 bases between the two ends. The CDR3 extends over 13 amino acids. The CDR3 region is CASGTHGYEKLFF. CDR3 DNA sequence: TGTGCCAGCGGTACCCACGGCTATGAAAAACTGTTTTTT.

V usage is TRBV4-2 and J usage is TRBJ2-7; no clear D. The ends were cut back, 1 base at V and 3 bases at J, with 13 bases in the middle. The CDR3 loop spans 15 amino acids. Germline V CDR1 and CDR2: LGHNA, YNFKEQ. CDR3 DNA sequence: TGTGCCAGCAGCCAAGTTAGCCGCATAGACTACGAGCAGTACTTC. This codes for CASSQVSRIDYEQYF.

The chain combines TRBV10-3 with TRBJ2-7; 7 bases agree with TRBD2. Germline loops: CDR1 ENHRY, CDR2 SYGVKD. V gave up 6 bases and J gave up 0 bases; unmatched junction bases: 8. The CDR3 is 15 amino acids. The CDR3 protein is CAISLLASSSYEQYF. In DNA, the CDR3 is TGTGCCATCAGCCTACTAGCGTCGAGCTCCTACGAGCAGTACTTC.

This chain joins TRBV14 and TRBJ2-1, with a tentative D call TRBD2 (6 bases). The germline V gene has CDR1 SGHDN and CDR2 FVKESK. Trimming pared 4 bases from V and 8 bases from J, leaving 18 bases between. CDR3 length equals 15 residues. CDR3 sequence reads: CASSPGVGPGYEQFF. The CDR3 DNA reads TGTGCCAGCAGCCCGGGGGTTGGGCCAGGGTATGAGCAGTTCTTC.

The gene calls are TRBV5-1 and TRBJ2-5; TRBD2 matches at 9 bases. The end of the DNA fits TRBJ2-7 better, so the J call may be wrong. This CDR3 is 14 amino acids long. CDR1 and CDR2 (germline): SGHRS, YFSETQ. CDR3 loop: CASSLAGLAHEQYF. The CDR3 DNA reads as TGCGCCAGCAGCTTGGCGGGACTAGCCCACGAGCAGTACTTC.

The chain carries TRBV18 and TRBJ2-4; TRBD1 might be the D (5 bases). Trimming cost V 4 bases and J 2 bases, with 18 bases left between them. CDR1 and CDR2 from the germline V gene are KGHSH and LQKENI. CDR3 length: 17 amino acids. The CDR3 reads CASSLTGSGPPKNIQYF. The DNA of the CDR3 is TGTGCCAGCTCACTGACCGGTTCAGGGCCGCCCAAAAACATTCAGTACTTC.

This chain uses TRBV29-1 with TRBJ2-1; 10 bases are shared with TRBD2. Germline V gene lookup returns CDR1 SQVTM and CDR2 ANQGSEA. Trimming cost V 7 bases and J 9 bases; bases outside gene matches: 12. The CDR3 has 14 residues. The CDR3 protein is CSDQAGGRAIEQFF. CDR3 coding DNA: TGCAGCGACCAAGCGGGAGGGCGAGCTATTGAGCAGTTCTTC.

The gene calls are TRBV5-5 and TRBJ2-2; tentative D call: TRBD1 (5 bases). The germline V gene has CDR1 SGHKS and CDR2 YYEKEE (reference sequence). Trimming took off 7 bases at V and 2 bases at J, with 15 bases between the two ends. This CDR3 contains 15 residues. The CDR3: CASGPLQGNTGELFF. The CDR3 coding sequence is TGTGCCAGCGGCCCCCTCCAGGGTAACACCGGGGAGCTGTTTTTT. The variable domain in full, completed from reference TRBV5-5 and TRBJ2-2, reads DAGVTQSPTHLIKTRGQQVTLRCSPISGHKSVSWYQQVLGQGPQFIFQYYEKEERGRGNFPDRFSARQFPNYSSELNVNALLLGDSALYLCASGPLQGNTGELFFGEGSRLTVL.

The V call is TRBV6-2 or TRBV6-3, the J call TRBJ2-7; 8 bases map to TRBD1. The germline gives CDR1 MNHEY, CDR2 SVGEGT. V gave up 6 bases and J gave up 1 base; unmatched junction bases: 14. CDR3 length: 17 amino acids. This CDR3 reads CASRTRGQAKGSYEQYF. The DNA for the CDR3 is TGTGCCAGCAGGACGCGGGGACAGGCAAAAGGGTCCTACGAGCAGTACTTC.

The chain links TRBV11-2 to TRBJ2-1; 7 nucleotides match TRBD2. From germline, CDR1 is SGHAT and CDR2 FQNNGV. Germline trimming cut 8 bases from V and 0 bases from J; bases unmatched to any gene: 10. This CDR3 region has 16 residues. The CDR3: CASGGGLDPSYNEQFF. The CDR3 nucleotides are TGTGCCAGCGGGGGAGGACTAGATCCCTCCTACAATGAGCAGTTCTTC. The full variable domain, in which reference TRBV11-2 and TRBJ2-1 provide the parts outside the CDR3, is EAGVAQSPRYKIIEKRQSVAFWCNPISGHATLYWYQQILGQGPKLLIQFQNNGVVDDSQLPKDRFSAERLKGVDSTLKIQPAKLEDSAVYLCASGGGLDPSYNEQFFGPGTRLTVL.

This clonotype came up a few times. V is TRBV6-1 and J is TRBJ1-5; tentatively, D is TRBD1 (6 bases). V dropped 6 bases and J dropped 0 bases, with 15 bases sitting between them. The germline CDR1 and CDR2 sequences are MNHNS and SASEGT. This CDR3 is built from 16 residues. CDR3 protein: CASRPTGYYSNQPQHF. The CDR3 nucleotides are TGTGCCAGCAGACCCACAGGGTATTATAGCAATCAGCCCCAGCATTTT.

Only a few counts were recorded for this clonotype. The chain combines TRBV4-1 with TRBJ2-7; D not resolved. The germline CDR1 and CDR2 sequences are MGHRA and YSYEKL. The ends were cut back, 3 bases at V and 2 bases at J, with 14 bases in the middle. This CDR3 has 15 amino acids. The CDR3 nucleotides are TGCGCCAGCAGCCAGGATACCCCTTCGGCCTACGAGCAGTACTTC. Protein: CASSQDTPSAYEQYF.

V and J are TRBV14 and TRBJ1-1; D is unclear. Per germline, CDR1 SGHDN and CDR2 FVKESK. This CDR3 is 14 amino acids long. Trimming pared 3 bases from V and 2 bases from J, leaving 10 bases between. The CDR3 protein is CASSQQQTNTEAFF. In nucleotides, the CDR3 is TGTGCCAGCAGCCAGCAACAGACTAACACTGAAGCTTTCTTT.

This clonotype appeared a few times. The gene calls are TRBV12-3 or TRBV12-4 and TRBJ2-2; a weak D match, TRBD2 (5 bases). V lost 6 bases and J lost 0, with 8 bases in between. The length of the CDR3 is 14 residues. The DNA of the CDR3 is TGTGCCAGCAGGGACTCAGCGAACACCGGGGAGCTGTTTTTT. Amino acid sequence: CASRDSANTGELFF.

V is TRBV20-1 and J is TRBJ2-2; D remains unclear. The CDR3 is 13 residues long. The V gene lost 3 bases and the J gene lost 2 bases, with 7 bases spanning the gap. Germline V gene data show CDR1 as DFQATT and CDR2 as SNEGSKA (reference sequence). The CDR3 DNA sequence: TGCAGTGCTAGGGCGATAAACACCGGGGAGCTGTTTTTT. This translates into CSARAINTGELFF.

Notes on this clonotype: One end of the junction varies from germline; a read error may be responsible. The chain recombines TRBV29-1 with TRBJ2-1; D is unclear. Germline loops: CDR1 SQVTM, CDR2 ANQGSEA. This CDR3 contains 12 residues. CDR3 DNA sequence: TGCAGCGTTGAATCTGCCTACAGTGAGCAGTTCTTC. Its protein is CSVESAYSEQFF.

V gene TRBV15 combines with J gene TRBJ2-5; TRBD2 matches at 7 bases. V lost 5 bases and J lost 3; bases outside the gene matches: 21. CDR1 is LNHNV and CDR2 is YYDKDF in the germline V gene (reference sequence). The CDR3 contains 19 residues. CDR3 DNA: TGTGCCACCAGCGATTTGGTCCCCACGCCGACTAGCCACAAAGAGACCCAGTACTTC. This gives the protein CATSDLVPTPTSHKETQYF.

This rearrangement joins TRBV3-1 to TRBJ1-2; 10 nucleotides line up with TRBD1. Germline CDR1 is LGHDT and CDR2 is YNNKEL (reference sequence). V gave up 0 bases and J gave up 8 bases; unmatched junction bases: 3. CDR3 length: 14 amino acids. The chain's CDR3 is CASSQEGTGVGYTF. CDR3 sequence (DNA): TGTGCCAGCAGCCAAGAGGGGACAGGGGTAGGCTACACCTTC.